This is a list of T cell receptor beta chains from one sample in a study of OX40 agonist ivuxolimab in advanced cancers. Measured with immunoSEQ multiplex PCR; TCRdb has only the in-frame clones, and not every one. The table includes 85,000 to 95,000 clones, 90% to 95% detected once. Sample: CD4+ or CD8+ T cells sorted from blood, taken in a trial of the OX40 agonist ivuxolimab. The source is an adult with an advanced solid tumor such as melanoma, head and neck, liver or kidney cancer. The CDR3 runs from the conserved cysteine through the conserved F or W. The D gene is left open where the match is weak.

>TRBV28|TRBJ1-4|TRBD1
CASRVTGTGKLFF
>TRBV27|TRBJ1-6|NA
CASRALGSSYNSPLHF
>TRBV5-1|TRBJ2-3|NA
CASSLGGGVGTDTQYF
>TRBV19|TRBJ1-4|NA
CASLGGMNEKLFF
>TRBV10-1|TRBJ2-5|NA
CASSEFPGPQETQYF
>TRBV6-1|TRBJ2-3|TRBD2
CASSVALADTDTQYF
>TRBV29-1|TRBJ2-7|TRBD2
CSAGGGTYEQYF
>TRBV5-8|TRBJ2-5|TRBD1
CASSPGTGAETQYF
>TRBV20-1|TRBJ2-1|NA
CSAYTGTEQFF
>TRBV5-1|TRBJ2-3|NA
CASSLGSHTDTQYF
>TRBV15|TRBJ2-6|NA
CATSLSGANVLTF
>TRBV27|TRBJ2-2|TRBD2
CASRLAGVNTGELFF
>TRBV27|TRBJ1-6|NA
CASSFNRALNSPLHF
>TRBV7-9|TRBJ2-5|TRBD1
CASSPRGRETQYF
>TRBV19|TRBJ2-2|NA
CASSMAGRRTGELFF
>TRBV18|TRBJ1-4|NA
CASSPPRGLDEKLFF
>TRBV11-2|TRBJ2-7|TRBD2
CASSRSGRAYEQYF